One and the same sample provided the 14 T cell receptor beta chains below, sequenced in a study of blood T cell repertoires in COVID-19. The protocol was immunoSEQ multiplex PCR, while the TCRdb copy is restricted to in-frame clones and leaves out a portion. The repertoire holds some 140,000 clones, with 78% as singletons. The sample consisted of peripheral blood. The receptors shown here come from a man in his fifties or sixties who had recovered from COVID-19.

The chain has TRBV5-1 and TRBJ2-1, with 8 positions matching TRBD2. The CDR3 extends over 16 amino acids. V shed 1 base and J 1 base; nucleotides not matched to a gene: 4. Germline V lookup: CDR1 SGHRS, CDR2 YFSETQ. CDR3 in DNA: TGCGCCAGCAGCTTGACTAGCGGCCTTTCCTACAATGAGCAGTTCTTC. This gives the protein CASSLTSGLSYNEQFF. Variable domain in full (rest from reference TRBV5-1 and TRBJ2-1): KAGVTQTPRYLIKTRGQQVTLSCSPISGHRSVSWYQQTPGQGLQFLFEYFSETQRNKGNFPGRFSGRQFSNSRSEMNVSTLELGDSALYLCASSLTSGLSYNEQFFGPGTRLTVL.

The chain has TRBV9 and TRBJ1-2; D remains unclear. V was cut by 0 bases and J by 5 bases, with 17 bases left in between. The CDR3 sequence is 16 residues long. Germline V lookup: CDR1 SGDLS, CDR2 YYNGEE. The CDR3 sequence: CASSVEGRVLGYGYTF. For the CDR3, the DNA is TGTGCCAGCAGCGTAGAAGGGAGGGTTCTTGGATATGGCTACACCTTC.

The V gene is TRBV29-1, the J gene TRBJ1-1; perhaps TRBD1 as D (6 bases). Trimming cost V 7 bases and J 5 bases, with 17 bases left between them. The CDR3 covers 13 residues. Per germline, CDR1 SQVTM and CDR2 ANQGSEA. DNA of the CDR3: TGCAGCGGTCAACAGGGTAGGCAGACTGAAGCTTTCTTT. Translation: CSGQQGRQTEAFF.

The rearrangement joins TRBV7-2 to TRBJ2-7; 11 nucleotides align to TRBD2. From germline, CDR1 is SGHTA and CDR2 FQGNSA. Trimming took 6 bases from V and 6 from J; bases not matched to a gene: 13. The CDR3 has 16 amino acids. The chain's CDR3 is CASRTSLAGGPGEQYF. The CDR3 coding sequence is TGTGCCAGCAGGACATCGCTAGCGGGAGGCCCAGGCGAGCAGTACTTC.

This clone was found a few times. The V call is TRBV7-2, the J call TRBJ1-2, with D tentatively TRBD1 (6 bases). Germline assignment: CDR1 SGHTA and CDR2 FQGNSA. Trimming took 5 bases from V and 2 from J, leaving 9 bases between them. This CDR3 region has 13 residues. CDR3 protein: CASSPQGNYGYTF. CDR3 nucleotide sequence: TGTGCCAGCAGCCCGCAGGGGAACTATGGCTACACCTTC.

The chain links TRBV7-2 to TRBJ2-2; no firm D call. Per the germline V gene, CDR1 is SGHTA and CDR2 is FQGNSA. The CDR3 totals 13 residues. Trimming took 5 bases from V and 7 from J, leaving 11 bases between them. CDR3 in amino acids: CASSGSGRGELFF. The CDR3 DNA reads TGTGCCAGCAGCGGATCTGGGCGCGGGGAGCTGTTTTTT.

The gene calls are TRBV29-1 and TRBJ2-1; 9 nucleotides align to TRBD2. Unmatched junction bases numbered 6, after V lost 6 bases and J lost 3 bases. This CDR3 contains 14 residues. Germline V lookup: CDR1 SQVTM, CDR2 ANQGSEA. CDR3 region: CSVGGTSFYNEQFF. CDR3 DNA sequence: TGCAGCGTGGGAGGGACTAGCTTCTACAATGAGCAGTTCTTC.

The chain joins TRBV6-6 to TRBJ1-4; 7 positions match TRBD1. The V gene's germline CDR1 is MNHNY and CDR2 SVGAGI (reference sequence). V trimming: 5 bases; J trimming: 8 bases; junction bases outside the gene matches: 5. The CDR3 totals 13 residues. The CDR3 region is CASSPDRDEKLFF. The CDR3 DNA reads TGTGCCAGCAGTCCCGACAGGGACGAAAAACTGTTTTTT.

This clone was seen a few times. Lacking the conserved final phenylalanine or tryptophan, this CDR3 likely reflects a read error. No DNA is shown, since the ends of the CDR3 on it are uncertain; the CDR3 is the one TCRdb lists. The chain carries TRBV9 and TRBJ2-7; the D call TRBD1 from the table was never checked on the DNA. CDR1 and CDR2 from the germline V gene are SGDLS and YYNGEE. The CDR3 has 13 amino acids, counting both end residues. The CDR3 reads CASSVLTWAPPDL.

The gene calls are TRBV28 and TRBJ1-3; possibly TRBD1 for D (6 bases). V lost 1 base and J lost 0, with 10 bases in between. Germline V CDR1 and CDR2: MDHEN, SYDVKM. The CDR3 contains 16 residues. The CDR3 sequence: CASSLLRGNSGNTIYF. CDR3 in DNA: TGTGCCAGCAGTTTATTAAGGGGGAACTCTGGAAACACCATATATTTT.

This sequence joins TRBV18 and TRBJ2-7, with TRBD1 matching over 10 bases. The V gene's germline CDR1 is KGHSH and CDR2 LQKENI. J lost 0 bases, V lost 2 bases, and 1 base had no gene match. The CDR3 loop spans 15 amino acids. As DNA, the CDR3 is TGTGCCAGCTCACCAGGGACAGGGGTCTCCTACGAGCAGTACTTC. Its translation is CASSPGTGVSYEQYF.

The J gene is TRBJ2-2, the V gene TRBV15; TRBD2 matches 11 bases. Germline CDR1 is LNHNV and CDR2 is YYDKDF (reference sequence). The CDR3 runs 17 residues. V lost 1 base and J lost 4; bases outside the gene matches: 5. Written as DNA, the CDR3 is TGTGCCACCAGCAGAGGGGGTAGCGGGAGGGCCACCGGGGAGCTGTTTTTT. The encoded protein is CATSRGGSGRATGELFF.

The table lists this clone with a few counts. The V call is TRBV28, the J call TRBJ1-4, with D tentatively TRBD1 (5 bases). The CDR3 covers 17 residues. CDR1 is MDHEN and CDR2 is SYDVKM in the germline V gene. V was cut by 2 bases and J by 11 bases, with 24 bases left in between. This CDR3 reads CASSLQGLAYRVDKLFF. CDR3 nucleotide sequence: TGTGCCAGCAGTTTACAGGGACTCGCATATAGGGTAGATAAACTGTTTTTT.

This chain links TRBV3-1 (or the pseudogene TRBV3-2) with TRBJ2-1; the match to TRBD2 covers 8 bases. CDR1 and CDR2 from the germline V gene are LGHDT and YNNKEL (reference sequence). V was clipped by 1 base and J by 5 bases; unmatched bases: 10. This CDR3 is 17 amino acids long. The chain's CDR3 is CASSQVPVSGVHNEQFF. The CDR3 bases are TGTGCCAGCAGCCAAGTGCCAGTTAGCGGGGTTCACAATGAGCAGTTCTTC.